This T cell receptor beta chain originates from a study of regulatory T cells. Whole-study findings and limits: Regulatory T cells showed the strongest V-J pair restriction and V/J gene skewing among patient repertoires.

The PCR used 52 TRBV and 13 TRBJ primers. The table came from immunoSEQ multiplex PCR; TCRdb's copy has only in-frame clones and leaves some out. This repertoire shows over 9,000 clones, around 82% found once; its top ten account for over 9.5%. The CDR3 is 16 amino acids. V lost 10 bases and J lost 3; bases outside the gene matches: 16. Germline CDR1 is MRHNA and CDR2 is SNTAGT. A single count supports this clone. The antigen is undetermined. This TCR was recovered from a person aged 18-29 years with CD3G deficiency. Sequenced input: CD8+ T cells sorted from blood. The J gene is TRBJ2-5, the V gene TRBV6-4; 8 nucleotides match TRBD2. CDR3 amino acids: CATNSFRLAQKETQYF. CDR3 coding DNA: TGTGCCACCAACAGTTTTAGACTAGCGCAGAAAGAGACCCAGTACTTC.